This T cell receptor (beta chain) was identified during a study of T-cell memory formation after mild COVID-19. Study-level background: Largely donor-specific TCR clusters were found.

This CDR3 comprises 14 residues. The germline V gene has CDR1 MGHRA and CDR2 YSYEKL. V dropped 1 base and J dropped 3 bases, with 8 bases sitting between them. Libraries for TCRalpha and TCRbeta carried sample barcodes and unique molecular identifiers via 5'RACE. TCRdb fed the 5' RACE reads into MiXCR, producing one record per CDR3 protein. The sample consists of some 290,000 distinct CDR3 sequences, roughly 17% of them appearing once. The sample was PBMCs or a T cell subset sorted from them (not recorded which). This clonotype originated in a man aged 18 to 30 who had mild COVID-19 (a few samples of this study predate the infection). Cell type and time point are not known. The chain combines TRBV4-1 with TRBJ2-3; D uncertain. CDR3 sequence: CASSQVDGTDTQYF. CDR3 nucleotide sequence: TGCGCCAGCAGCCAAGTTGACGGTACAGATACGCAGTATTTT.